This T cell receptor (beta chain) comes out of a study of OX40 agonist ivuxolimab in advanced cancers. Study details: The study enrolled dose-escalation patients with hepatocellular carcinoma, melanoma, renal cell or head and neck cancer. The eligibility criteria allowed prior anti-PD-1, anti-PD-L1 or anti-CTLA-4 therapy, and about 40% had some. Overall study findings and caveats: Clones of CD4+ and CD8+ blood T cells grew by week 6 at doses of 0.1 to 3.0 mg/kg.

Trimming took off 0 bases at V and 3 bases at J, with 20 bases between the two ends. This CDR3 comprises 18 residues. Per the germline V gene, CDR1 is MGHDK and CDR2 is SYGVNS. Peripheral blood came from all dose cohorts at three timepoints. As to this clone: Its antigen remains unidentified.

Clones were sequenced by immunoSEQ multiplex PCR, and TCRdb holds only the in-frame ones, with some missing. The data contain nearly 70,000 clones, roughly 80% of them singletons. The specimen comprised CD4+ or CD8+ T cells sorted from blood, sampled in a trial of the OX40 agonist ivuxolimab. The clonotype comes from an adult with an advanced solid tumor such as melanoma, head and neck, liver or kidney cancer. The V call is TRBV25-1, the J call TRBJ1-1; D possibly corresponds to TRBD1 (5 bases). The CDR3 loop reads CASSEYGGVGGSDTEAFF. The CDR3 nucleotides are TGTGCCAGCAGTGAATACGGGGGGGTTGGAGGGTCCGACACTGAAGCTTTCTTT. Drawing the rest from reference TRBV25-1 and TRBJ1-1, the complete variable domain is EADIYQTPRYLVIGTGKKITLECSQTMGHDKMYWYQQDPGMELHLIHYSYGVNSTEKGDLSSESTVSRIRTEHFPLTLESARPSHTSQYLCASSEYGGVGGSDTEAFFGQGTRLTVV.